This T cell receptor beta chain was retrieved from a study of blood T cell repertoires in COVID-19 (dated by TCRdb to about 2020). In the study overall: Samples from collaborators originated in the United States, Italy and Spain and spanned both the acute and convalescent phases of COVID-19. The repertoires were released in a freely available public database meant as a resource for research on the immune response to SARS-CoV-2. Where HLA class I and class II types were available, the types were taken from metadata supplied by the sample provider, not from assay-based typing. The sample metadata nearly always contained a de-identified subject ID, COVID-19 status, age in years and sex. The material from the prospective study consisted of cDNA or gDNA derived from T cells, B-cell-depleted T cells, or PBMCs. The samples were drawn from two sources: the first 160 participants of the ongoing ImmuneRACE study, and 1,200 or so subjects contributed by 6 global collaborators. Deeply sampled blood TCRbeta repertoires from subjects exposed to, actively infected with, or recovered from COVID-19 were included in the dataset.

A second Seattle source provided samples from volunteer blood donors who had recovered from COVID-19. Collaborating institutions collected whole blood in K2EDTA tubes following their own protocols. For TCRbeta analysis, collaborators shipped samples as frozen whole blood, isolated PBMCs, or DNA extracted from either of those sample types. Points the paper makes about the study in general: How much clinical and demographic metadata was included differed by source and by participant, and the metadata was provided uncurated.

The CDR3 sequence holds 13 residues, the cysteine and phenylalanine included. The only DNA kept is the CDR3, 39 bases in frame from the first base. The germline V gene sets CDR1 to SGHAT and CDR2 to FQNNGV. V ends up 1 base short and J 5 bases short, with an unmatched junction base count of 0. TCRbeta CDR3 regions were amplified from genomic DNA using the immunoSEQ Assay, a bias-controlled multiplex PCR. The study's own analysis went as follows. Nucleated cell counts per sample were estimated from amplification of reference gene primers within the assay. Sequence reads were collapsed and filtered to measure the absolute abundance of every unique TCRbeta CDR3 rearrangement. Productive Simpson clonality was computed per sample as the square root of Simpson's diversity index over productive rearrangements. The clones in this table, taken by TCRdb from immuneACCESS, are in-frame only. Not every clone is retained; where verified, under half of the shortfall comes from an unresolved V gene, and the cause of the rest is unknown. For V, J and clone size, that table is used; D and trimming come from the DNA. The sample yields 300,000 or so clones; roughly 90% were counted once. Clones ranked in the top ten supply about 6.8% of the sample.

Turning to this clone: Its antigen remains unidentified. There are no base qualities to consult, and no much larger clone falls within one base.

The specimen sequenced was peripheral blood. The chain is encoded by TRBV11-2 joined to TRBJ2-7; 9 central bases correspond to TRBD1. The source is a man aged 18 to 35 who had recovered from COVID-19. In nucleotide form, the sequence is TGTGCCAGCAGCTTAGGGACAGGGGACGAGCAGTACTTC. It encodes CASSLGTGDEQYF. Outside the CDR3, residues come from the reference TRBV11-2 and TRBJ2-7 proteins, so the full variable domain is: EAGVAQSPRYKIIEKRQSVAFWCNPISGHATLYWYQQILGQGPKLLIQFQNNGVVDDSQLPKDRFSAERLKGVDSTLKIQPAKLEDSAVYLCASSLGTGDEQYFGPGTRLTVT.